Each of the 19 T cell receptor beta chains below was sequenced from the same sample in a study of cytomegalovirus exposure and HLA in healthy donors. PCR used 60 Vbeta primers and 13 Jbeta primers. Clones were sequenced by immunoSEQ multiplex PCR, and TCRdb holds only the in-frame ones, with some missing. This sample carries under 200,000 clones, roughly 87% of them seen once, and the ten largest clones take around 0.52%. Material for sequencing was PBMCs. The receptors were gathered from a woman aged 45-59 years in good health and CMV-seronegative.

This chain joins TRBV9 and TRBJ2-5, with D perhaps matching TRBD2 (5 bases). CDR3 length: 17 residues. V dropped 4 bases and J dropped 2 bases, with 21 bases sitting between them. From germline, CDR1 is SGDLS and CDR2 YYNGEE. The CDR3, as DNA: TGTGCCAGCAGCTCAAACGTCGGGGTGGGCAGTCAAGAGACCCAGTACTTC. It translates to CASSSNVGVGSQETQYF.

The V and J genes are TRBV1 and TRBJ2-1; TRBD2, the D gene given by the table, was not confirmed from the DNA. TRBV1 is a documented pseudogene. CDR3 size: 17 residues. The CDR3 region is CTSSQDEASGSHNEQFF. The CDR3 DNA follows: TGCACCAGCAGCCAAGATGAGGCTAGCGGGAGCCACAATGAGCAGTTCTTC.

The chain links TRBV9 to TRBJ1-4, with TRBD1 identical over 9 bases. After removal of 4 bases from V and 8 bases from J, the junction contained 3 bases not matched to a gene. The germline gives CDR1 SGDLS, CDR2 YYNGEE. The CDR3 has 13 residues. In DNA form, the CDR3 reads TGTGCCAGCAGCCCCGGACAGGGGGAAAAACTGTTTTTT. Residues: CASSPGQGEKLFF.

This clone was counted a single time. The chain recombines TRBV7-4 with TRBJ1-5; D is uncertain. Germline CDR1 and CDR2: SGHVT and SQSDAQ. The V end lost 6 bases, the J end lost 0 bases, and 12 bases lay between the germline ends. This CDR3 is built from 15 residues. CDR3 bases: TGTGCCAGCAGTCCCCGGAGGGTTAGCAATCAGCCCCAGCATTTT. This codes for CASSPRRVSNQPQHF.

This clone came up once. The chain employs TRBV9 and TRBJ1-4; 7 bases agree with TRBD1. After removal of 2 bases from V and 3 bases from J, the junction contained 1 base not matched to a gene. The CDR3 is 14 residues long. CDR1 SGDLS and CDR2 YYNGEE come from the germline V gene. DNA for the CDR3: TGTGCCAGCAGCGTGCAGGGGGCTAATGAAAAACTGTTTTTT. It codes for CASSVQGANEKLFF.

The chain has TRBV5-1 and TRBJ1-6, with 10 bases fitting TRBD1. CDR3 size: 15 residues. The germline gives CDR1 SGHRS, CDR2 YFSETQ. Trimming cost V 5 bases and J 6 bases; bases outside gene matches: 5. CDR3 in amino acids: CASSYRQGANSPLHF. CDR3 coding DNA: TGCGCCAGCAGTTACCGACAGGGGGCTAATTCACCCCTCCACTTT.

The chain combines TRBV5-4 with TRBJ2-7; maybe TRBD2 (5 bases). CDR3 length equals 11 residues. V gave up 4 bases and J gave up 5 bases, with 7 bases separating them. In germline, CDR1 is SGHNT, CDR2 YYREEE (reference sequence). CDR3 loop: CASSPGDEQYF. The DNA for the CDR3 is TGTGCCAGCAGCCCCGGGGACGAGCAGTACTTC.

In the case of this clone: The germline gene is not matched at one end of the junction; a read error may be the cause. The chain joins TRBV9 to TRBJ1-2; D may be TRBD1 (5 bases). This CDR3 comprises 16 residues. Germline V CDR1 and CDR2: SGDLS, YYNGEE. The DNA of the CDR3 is TGTGCCAGCAGCGTAGATACCGGGGGGATCTACGGGGCTGGCTCCTTC. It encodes CASSVDTGGIYGAGSF.

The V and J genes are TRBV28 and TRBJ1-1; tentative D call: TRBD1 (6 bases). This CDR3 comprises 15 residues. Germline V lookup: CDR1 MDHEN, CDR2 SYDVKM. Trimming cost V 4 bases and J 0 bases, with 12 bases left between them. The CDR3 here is CASSWGGGLNTEAFF. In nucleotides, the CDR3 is TGTGCCAGCAGTTGGGGAGGGGGGCTGAACACTGAAGCTTTCTTT.

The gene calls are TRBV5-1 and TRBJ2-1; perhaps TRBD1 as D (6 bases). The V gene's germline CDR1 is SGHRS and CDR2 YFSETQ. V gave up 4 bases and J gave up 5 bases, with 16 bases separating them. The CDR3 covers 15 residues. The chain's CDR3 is CASSTQGFGDNEQFF. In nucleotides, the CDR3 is TGCGCCAGCAGCACGCAGGGGTTCGGCGACAATGAGCAGTTCTTC.

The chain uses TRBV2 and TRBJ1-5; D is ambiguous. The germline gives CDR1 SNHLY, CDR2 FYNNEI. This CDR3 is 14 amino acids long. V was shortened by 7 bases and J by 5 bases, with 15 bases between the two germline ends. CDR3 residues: CASTRVTNHQPQHF. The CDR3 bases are TGTGCCAGCACCCGCGTGACAAACCATCAGCCCCAGCATTTT.

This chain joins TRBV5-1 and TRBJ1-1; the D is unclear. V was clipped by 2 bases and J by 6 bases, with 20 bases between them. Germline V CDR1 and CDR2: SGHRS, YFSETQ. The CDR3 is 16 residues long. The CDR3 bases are TGCGCCAGCAGCTTTGATCCCACGGGATTCGGGGCTGAAGCTTTCTTT. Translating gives CASSFDPTGFGAEAFF. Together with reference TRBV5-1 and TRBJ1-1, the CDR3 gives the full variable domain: KAGVTQTPRYLIKTRGQQVTLSCSPISGHRSVSWYQQTPGQGLQFLFEYFSETQRNKGNFPGRFSGRQFSNSRSEMNVSTLELGDSALYLCASSFDPTGFGAEAFFGQGTRLTVV.

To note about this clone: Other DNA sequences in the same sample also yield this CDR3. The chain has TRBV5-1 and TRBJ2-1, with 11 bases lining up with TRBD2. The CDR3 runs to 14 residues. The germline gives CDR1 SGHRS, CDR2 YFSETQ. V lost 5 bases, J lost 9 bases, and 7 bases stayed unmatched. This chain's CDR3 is CASSLAGGQGEQFF. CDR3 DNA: TGCGCCAGCAGTTTAGCGGGAGGGCAAGGTGAGCAGTTCTTC.

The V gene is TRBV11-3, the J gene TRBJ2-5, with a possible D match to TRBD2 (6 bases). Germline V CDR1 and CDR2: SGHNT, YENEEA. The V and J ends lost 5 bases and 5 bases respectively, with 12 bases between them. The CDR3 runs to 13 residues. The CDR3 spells CASSPTGGETQYF. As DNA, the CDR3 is TGTGCCAGCAGCCCCACTGGGGGGGAGACCCAGTACTTC.

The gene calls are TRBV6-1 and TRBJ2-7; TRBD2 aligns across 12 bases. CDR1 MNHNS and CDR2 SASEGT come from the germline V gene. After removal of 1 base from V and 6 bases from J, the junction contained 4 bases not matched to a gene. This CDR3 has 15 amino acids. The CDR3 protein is CASSEVLAGGGEQYF. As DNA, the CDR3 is TGTGCCAGCAGTGAAGTCCTAGCGGGGGGGGGCGAGCAGTACTTC.

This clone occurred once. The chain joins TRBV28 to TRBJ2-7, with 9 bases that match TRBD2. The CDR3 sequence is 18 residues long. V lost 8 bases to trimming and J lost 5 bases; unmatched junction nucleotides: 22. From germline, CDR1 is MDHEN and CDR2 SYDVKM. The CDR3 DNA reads TGTGCCAGCCCTCCCTCGGGAAAAAATAGCGGGAGACTGGACGAGCAGTACTTC. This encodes CASPPSGKNSGRLDEQYF.

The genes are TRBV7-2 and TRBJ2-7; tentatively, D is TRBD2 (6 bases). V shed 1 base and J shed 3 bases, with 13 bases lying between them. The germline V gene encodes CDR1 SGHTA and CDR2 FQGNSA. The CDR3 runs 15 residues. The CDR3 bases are TGTGCCAGCAGCTTAGATTTCGGGAGAGACTACGAGCAGTACTTC. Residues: CASSLDFGRDYEQYF.

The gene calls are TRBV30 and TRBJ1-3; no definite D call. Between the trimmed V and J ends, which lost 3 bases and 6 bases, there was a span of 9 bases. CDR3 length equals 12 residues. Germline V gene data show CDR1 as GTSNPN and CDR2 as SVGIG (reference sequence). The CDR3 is CAWSAEVNTIYF. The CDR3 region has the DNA TGTGCCTGGAGCGCGGAAGTAAACACCATATATTTT.

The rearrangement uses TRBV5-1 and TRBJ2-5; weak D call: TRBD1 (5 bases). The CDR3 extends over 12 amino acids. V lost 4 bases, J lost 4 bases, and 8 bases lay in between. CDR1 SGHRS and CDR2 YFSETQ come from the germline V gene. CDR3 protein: CASSLQGETQYF. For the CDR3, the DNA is TGCGCCAGCAGCCTCCAGGGAGAGACCCAGTACTTC.